These 23 T cell receptor beta chains came from one sample sequenced in a study of shared clonotypes between healthy human individuals. Using immunoSEQ multiplex PCR, the repertoire was profiled, and TCRdb retains in-frame clones only, with some absent. The sample includes 1.5 million to 2.5 million clones, about 94% of them seen just once. CD8 cells regarded as naive lacked CD45RO, were positively chosen for CCR7, and omitted terminally differentiated effector memory CD45RA+ cells. Sequenced sample: naive CD8+ T cells sorted from blood. The receptor source for this set is a man younger than 30 in good health.

The chain uses TRBV7-9 and TRBJ2-7; 10 bases match TRBD2. The CDR3 runs 15 residues. Trimming took 5 bases from V and 1 from J; bases not matched to a gene: 5. The germline V gene has CDR1 SEHNR and CDR2 FQNEAQ (reference sequence). CDR3 DNA sequence: TGTGCCAGCAGCCCCCAGACTAGCGGGTCCTACGAGCAGTACTTC. Its translation is CASSPQTSGSYEQYF. Full variable domain (missing parts from reference TRBV7-9 and TRBJ2-7): DTGVSQNPRHKITKRGQNVTFRCDPISEHNRLYWYRQTLGQGPEFLTYFQNEAQLEKSRLLSDRFSAERPKGSFSTLEIQRTEQGDSAMYLCASSPQTSGSYEQYFGPGTRLTVT.

This chain joins TRBV7-3 and TRBJ1-2, with a weak D call TRBD1 (5 bases). The CDR3 length is 19 residues. Germline-derived CDR1 and CDR2 are SGHTA and FQGTGA. Trimming took off 0 bases at V and 3 bases at J, with 23 bases between the two ends. The CDR3 DNA reads TGTGCCAGCAGCTTAACGGTCCCCCAGGTTGGGGGGGAGGACTATGGCTACACCTTC. Translating it yields CASSLTVPQVGGEDYGYTF.

A single count supports this clone. This chain connects TRBV5-6 to TRBJ1-1, with 7 bases identical to TRBD1. V dropped 5 bases and J dropped 4; count of bases not matched to a gene: 5. Germline CDR1 SGHDT, CDR2 YYEEEE. The CDR3 contains 13 residues. The CDR3 coding sequence is TGTGCCAGCAGACTACAGGGGAGCACTGAAGCTTTCTTT. This gives the protein CASRLQGSTEAFF.

The chain has TRBV4-3 and TRBJ2-1, with D maybe TRBD1 (5 bases). Germline CDR1 and CDR2: LGHNA and YSLEER. CDR3 length equals 15 residues. Between the trimmed V and J ends, which lost 4 bases and 0 bases, there was a span of 10 bases. CDR3 nucleotides: TGCGCCAGCAGCCTCTTGACAGCCTCCTACAATGAGCAGTTCTTC. Amino acid sequence: CASSLLTASYNEQFF.

A remark on this clone: The identical CDR3 is also encoded by other nucleotide sequences in the sample. The chain carries TRBV4-3 and TRBJ2-1; 8 bases match TRBD2. The trim removed 2 bases at V and 0 bases at J, leaving 0 bases unmatched. CDR1 is LGHNA and CDR2 is YSLEER in the germline V gene. The CDR3 covers 15 residues. CDR3 region: CASSQSGGSYNEQFF. The CDR3, as DNA: TGCGCCAGCAGCCAAAGCGGGGGCTCCTACAATGAGCAGTTCTTC.

The chain recombines TRBV27 with TRBJ2-5; a possible D gene is TRBD2 (6 bases). Gene TRBJ2-7 matches the end of the DNA better, so the J call may be wrong. The CDR3 sequence is 14 residues long. Germline CDR1 reads MNHEY; CDR2 reads SMNVEV (reference sequence). The CDR3 DNA follows: TGTGCCAGCAGTCAAACCGGGACTTACTACGAGCAGTACTTC. It specifies CASSQTGTYYEQYF.

As regards this clone: Other DNA sequences in the sample encode the same CDR3. V and J are TRBV9 and TRBJ1-2, with D tentatively TRBD1 (5 bases). Trimming took off 1 base at V and 2 bases at J, with 12 bases between the two ends. CDR3 length: 15 amino acids. The germline V gene encodes CDR1 SGDLS and CDR2 YYNGEE. In DNA form, the CDR3 reads TGTGCCAGCAGCGTAAACCAGGGTTGGAACTATGGCTACACCTTC. Its protein product is CASSVNQGWNYGYTF.

The rearrangement uses TRBV7-6 and TRBJ2-1; D assignment may be TRBD1 or TRBD2 (5 bases each). This CDR3 region has 14 residues. V lost 5 bases to trimming and J lost 4 bases, with 12 bases between them. Germline CDR1 is SGHVS and CDR2 is FNYEAQ. CDR3 protein: CASSPGPMYNEQFF. The CDR3, as DNA: TGTGCCAGCAGCCCGGGACCGATGTACAATGAGCAGTTCTTC.

The V and J genes are TRBV4-1 and TRBJ1-2, with D tentatively TRBD1 (6 bases). Germline V gene data show CDR1 as MGHRA and CDR2 as YSYEKL. The ends were cut back, 2 bases at V and 7 bases at J, with 23 bases in the middle. The length of the CDR3 is 17 residues. CDR3 coding DNA: TGCGCCAGCAGCCAAAAGACGACCCTACAGGGCACTGGTGGCTACACCTTC. Protein product: CASSQKTTLQGTGGYTF.

This sequence joins TRBV19 and TRBJ2-7; maybe TRBD1 (6 bases). The CDR3 is 14 residues long. Per germline, CDR1 LNHDA and CDR2 SQIVND (reference sequence). V lost 9 bases and J lost 3, with 18 bases in between. CDR3 bases: TGTGCCAGCTCCTACAGGGAAGTGGGCTACGAGCAGTACTTC. Amino acid sequence: CASSYREVGYEQYF.

The chain couples TRBV4-3 to TRBJ2-6, with a weak D call TRBD1 (6 bases). CDR1 is LGHNA, CDR2 YSLEER, per germline. Trimming pared 0 bases from V and 3 bases from J, leaving 21 bases between. The CDR3 is made up of 20 amino acids. CDR3 amino acids: CASSQEGILYTGIGANVLTF. CDR3 bases: TGCGCCAGCAGCCAAGAGGGGATATTATATACAGGGATTGGGGCCAACGTCCTGACTTTC.

This clone was recorded only once. The chain uses TRBV9 and TRBJ1-2; perhaps TRBD1 as D (6 bases). The ends were cut back, 0 bases at V and 6 bases at J, with 9 bases in the middle. The CDR3 consists of 13 residues. Per the germline V gene, CDR1 is SGDLS and CDR2 is YYNGEE. CDR3 DNA: TGTGCCAGCAGCGTAGCAGGGGACCATGGCTACACCTTC. Its protein is CASSVAGDHGYTF. The complete variable domain, with remaining parts taken from reference TRBV9 and TRBJ1-2, reads DSGVTQTPKHLITATGQRVTLRCSPRSGDLSVYWYQQSLDQGLQFLIQYYNGEERAKGNILERFSAQQFPDLHSELNLSSLELGDSALYFCASSVAGDHGYTFGSGTRLTVV.

CDR3 DNA sequence: TGTGCCAGCAGCGAGGATGACAATGAGCAGTTCTTC. It codes for CASSEDDNEQFF. J is TRBJ2-1 and V is TRBV9, with no clear D. The CDR3 loop spans 12 amino acids. The germline V gene has CDR1 SGDLS and CDR2 YYNGEE. Trimming removed 3 bases from V and 5 bases from J, with 6 bases in between.

The V call is TRBV6-6, the J call TRBJ2-1; 10 nucleotides line up with TRBD2. J gave up 1 base and V 8 bases, and 8 bases lay outside the gene matches. CDR1 is MNHNY and CDR2 is SVGAGI in the germline V gene (reference sequence). The CDR3 runs to 16 residues. The CDR3: CASGEGSGGSYNEQFF. The CDR3 DNA reads as TGTGCCAGCGGAGAGGGTAGCGGGGGGTCCTACAATGAGCAGTTCTTC.

This chain connects TRBV19 to TRBJ2-3, with D unresolved. The CDR3 extends over 14 amino acids. Germline-derived CDR1 and CDR2 are LNHDA and SQIVND (reference sequence). The V end lost 1 base, the J end lost 2 bases, and 7 bases lay between the germline ends. CDR3 nucleotide sequence: TGTGCCAGTAGTATAGCGGTGCCCACAGATACGCAGTATTTT. Translating gives CASSIAVPTDTQYF.

This clone has a single count. CDR3 protein: CASSPLRGRGASYEQYF. CDR3 nucleotide sequence: TGTGCCAGCAGTCCCCTACGGGGGCGGGGGGCTTCCTACGAGCAGTACTTC. The chain has TRBV28 and TRBJ2-7; 8 positions match TRBD2. Germline trimming cut 5 bases from V and 1 base from J; bases unmatched to any gene: 13. CDR1 is MDHEN, CDR2 SYDVKM, per germline. This CDR3 contains 17 residues. Filled out from reference TRBV28 and TRBJ2-7, the complete variable domain reads DVKVTQSSRYLVKRTGEKVFLECVQDMDHENMFWYRQDPGLGLRLIYFSYDVKMKEKGDIPEGYSVSREKKERFSLILESASTNQTSMYLCASSPLRGRGASYEQYFGPGTRLTVT.

The genes are TRBV9 and TRBJ1-4; perhaps TRBD1 as D (5 bases). Germline CDR1 SGDLS, CDR2 YYNGEE. Trimming stripped 4 bases from V and 7 bases from J, with 17 bases between. The CDR3 covers 15 residues. CDR3 DNA: TGTGCCAGCAGCCCTCACCAGGGATACGGTGAAAAACTGTTTTTT. As protein: CASSPHQGYGEKLFF. Variable domain in full (rest from reference TRBV9 and TRBJ1-4): DSGVTQTPKHLITATGQRVTLRCSPRSGDLSVYWYQQSLDQGLQFLIQYYNGEERAKGNILERFSAQQFPDLHSELNLSSLELGDSALYFCASSPHQGYGEKLFFGSGTQLSVL.

The chain employs TRBV4-1 and TRBJ2-7; TRBD2 matches at 7 bases. Germline V lookup: CDR1 MGHRA, CDR2 YSYEKL. The CDR3 spans 15 residues. V shed 0 bases, J shed 1 base, and the junction held 3 bases outside the gene matches. The DNA for the CDR3 is TGCGCCAGCAGCCAAGATCTGGGGGGGTCCTACGAGCAGTACTTC. Protein: CASSQDLGGSYEQYF.

The gene calls are TRBV30 and TRBJ1-4; TRBD1 matches at 8 bases. This CDR3 contains 14 residues. The ends lost 1 base at V and 5 bases at J; junction bases unmatched: 3. Germline CDR1 and CDR2: GTSNPN and SVGIG (reference sequence). In nucleotides, the CDR3 is TGTGCCTGGAGTGGACAGGGGATCAATGAAAAACTGTTTTTT. Residues: CAWSGQGINEKLFF.

The chain joins TRBV4-3 to TRBJ2-7, with TRBD1 as a possible D gene (5 bases). This CDR3 comprises 14 residues. Germline V gives CDR1 LGHNA, CDR2 YSLEER. Between the trimmed V and J ends, which lost 0 bases and 4 bases, there was a span of 10 bases. The chain's CDR3 is CASSQDWGLYEQYF. The CDR3 coding sequence is TGCGCCAGCAGCCAAGATTGGGGCCTTTACGAGCAGTACTTC.

DNA for the CDR3: TGTGCCAGCAGTTACTCGATCGGGGGCTCCGAGCAGTACTTC. Protein product: CASSYSIGGSEQYF. The chain is built from TRBV6-5 and TRBJ2-7; D is perhaps TRBD1 or TRBD2 (6 bases each). The germline gives CDR1 MNHEY, CDR2 SVGAGI. This CDR3 is 14 amino acids long. The V end lost 0 bases, the J end lost 6 bases, and 12 bases lay between the germline ends.

The chain combines TRBV4-1 with TRBJ2-7, with 7 bases identical to TRBD1. Germline CDR1 is MGHRA and CDR2 is YSYEKL. The V segment lost 3 bases and the J segment 0 bases; nucleotides outside the gene matches: 2. The CDR3 loop spans 14 amino acids. The DNA of the CDR3 is TGCGCCAGCAGCCACGCAGGGGGCTCCTACGAGCAGTACTTC. As protein: CASSHAGGSYEQYF.

The chain carries TRBV10-2 and TRBJ1-1; 12 bases are a match to TRBD1. CDR3 length equals 15 residues. Germline V lookup: CDR1 WSHSY, CDR2 SAAADI. V shed 7 bases, J shed 6 bases, and the junction held 9 bases outside the gene matches. The CDR3 DNA is TGCGCCAGCACCGGACCGGGACAGGGGGCGCCTGAAGCTTTCTTT. As protein: CASTGPGQGAPEAFF.